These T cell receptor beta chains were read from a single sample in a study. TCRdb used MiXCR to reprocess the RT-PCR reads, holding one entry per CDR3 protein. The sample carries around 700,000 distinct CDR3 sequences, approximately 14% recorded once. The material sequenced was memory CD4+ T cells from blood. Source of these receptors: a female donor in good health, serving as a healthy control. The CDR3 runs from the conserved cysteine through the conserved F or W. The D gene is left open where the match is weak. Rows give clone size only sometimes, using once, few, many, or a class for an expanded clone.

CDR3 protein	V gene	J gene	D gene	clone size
CATSRDLDRPLANYGYTF	TRBV15	TRBJ1-2	TRBD1	-
CASSPGWISGNTIYF	TRBV7-2	TRBJ1-3	-	-
CASSFPQETQYF	TRBV5-4	TRBJ2-5	-	-
CASSFTWRETLYNEQFF	TRBV27	TRBJ2-1	TRBD2	few
CAWTTGTVGYQETQYF	TRBV30	TRBJ2-5	TRBD1	-
CASSLITGGGYTF	TRBV7-3	TRBJ1-2	TRBD1	few
CATSDHLTGEERELFF	TRBV24-1	TRBJ2-2	TRBD1	few
CAISDVTVGYTF	TRBV10-3	TRBJ1-2	-	few
CASSSTLGVTGELFF	TRBV7-3	TRBJ2-2	-	many
CSVAPKETQYF	TRBV29-1	TRBJ2-5	-	many